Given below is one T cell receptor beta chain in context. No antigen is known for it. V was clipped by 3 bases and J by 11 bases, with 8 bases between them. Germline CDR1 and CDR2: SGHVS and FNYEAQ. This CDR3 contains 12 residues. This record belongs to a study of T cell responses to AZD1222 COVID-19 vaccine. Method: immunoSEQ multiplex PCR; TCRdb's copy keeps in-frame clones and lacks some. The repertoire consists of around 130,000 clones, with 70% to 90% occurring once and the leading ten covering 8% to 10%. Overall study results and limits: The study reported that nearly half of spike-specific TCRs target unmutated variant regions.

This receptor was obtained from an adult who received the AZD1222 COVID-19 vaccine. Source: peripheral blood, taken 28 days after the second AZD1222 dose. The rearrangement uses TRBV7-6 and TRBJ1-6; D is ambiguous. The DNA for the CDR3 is TGTGCCAGCAGCTTGAAAGGCCCACCCCTCCACTTT. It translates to CASSLKGPPLHF.